The rows below give T cell receptor beta chains drawn from one sample of a study of regulatory T cells in long-lasting Graves disease. TCRdb used MiXCR to reprocess the multiplex PCR reads, holding one entry per CDR3 protein. Here the sample spans around 250,000 distinct CDR3 sequences, just over 20% being singletons. The sequencing here drew on peripheral blood mononuclear cells (PBMCs), taken at new diagnosis, from a patient treated with antithyroid drugs. These TCRs come from a female donor with Graves disease. Each CDR3 is given without its conserved first and last residue. D genes are given only for firm matches.

j_call d_call v_call cdr3_aa
TRBJ2-6 NA TRBV7-9 ASRPGSGANVLT
TRBJ2-1 TRBD2 TRBV9 ASSVEPSGNNEQF
TRBJ1-3 NA TRBV2 ASSESRGSGNTTY
TRBJ2-7 NA TRBV19 ASSTQYEQY
TRBJ2-7 TRBD1 TRBV7-2 ASSLGRDSRDYEQY
TRBJ2-1 TRBD2 TRBV4-2 ASSQDLGTSGFNEQF
TRBJ2-1 TRBD2 TRBV20-1 SARGLAGVNEQF
TRBJ2-2 NA TRBV24-1 ATQDGTGGLF
TRBJ2-7 TRBD1 TRBV19 ASSVTGQGTEQY
TRBJ2-1 NA TRBV30 AWRGAAYNEQF
TRBJ1-6 NA TRBV20-1 SASTPVGSYNSPLH
TRBJ2-7 TRBD1 TRBV9 ASSYTGDGYEQY
TRBJ1-1 NA TRBV11-2 ASSFEGVSEAF
TRBJ2-7 TRBD2 TRBV6-2/TRBV6-3 ASSLAGNTYEQY
TRBJ2-5 NA TRBV7-2 ASSRSGSQETQY
TRBJ1-5 NA TRBV12-3/TRBV12-4 VSSLGRGRPGQPQH
TRBJ2-5 NA TRBV7-8 ASSAYRDETQY
TRBJ1-6 NA TRBV20-1 SAPGGASYNSPLH
TRBJ1-5 TRBD1 TRBV5-1 ASSLQGDNQPQH
TRBJ2-6 NA TRBV7-2 ASSFQPSGANVLT
TRBJ2-1 NA TRBV5-6 ASSFSAQQF
TRBJ1-2 NA TRBV2 ASSAEVGGVGYT
TRBJ2-1 TRBD2 TRBV20-1 SARDRLAGGHEQF
TRBJ2-7 TRBD2 TRBV10-2 ATLAPEGRATLYEQY
TRBJ2-1 TRBD1 TRBV27 ASSSWTGDNEQF
TRBJ2-7 NA TRBV4-3 ASSQDPGHGDEQY
TRBJ1-5 TRBD1 TRBV6-2/TRBV6-3 ASSYGTGNQPQH
TRBJ2-3 TRBD2 TRBV4-1 ASSHGTSGDLGTDTQY
TRBJ2-2 TRBD2 TRBV24-1 ATSPTSGRKDTGGPF
TRBJ1-5 NA TRBV4-1 ASSQVSGARPQH
TRBJ2-5 NA TRBV20-1 SARGPYSEETQY
TRBJ2-7 TRBD2 TRBV6-1 ASRKGGGGASREQY
TRBJ2-7 NA TRBV6-2/TRBV6-3 ASNPGLGVLEQY
TRBJ1-2 NA TRBV6-1 ASTRVSNYGYT
TRBJ2-6 NA TRBV15 ATSGNSGANVLT
TRBJ2-1 NA TRBV20-1 SAPHQGPEQF
TRBJ2-1 TRBD1 TRBV30 AWTRGQPGAAPF
TRBJ2-1 TRBD2 TRBV7-6 ASRETSGGANEQF
TRBJ1-4 TRBD1 TRBV7-2 ASSRRGGTALEKLF
TRBJ2-7 TRBD2 TRBV10-1 ASSELGTNEQY
TRBJ2-1 NA TRBV5-5 ASSSGRSSYNEQF
TRBJ1-2 NA TRBV10-2 ASSDQLGSYGYT
TRBJ2-1 TRBD2 TRBV19 ASSRGLAGDNEQF
TRBJ2-1 TRBD2 TRBV19 ASSIGPLSGGPYNEQF
TRBJ1-1 NA TRBV7-2 ASSLLNKNTEAF
TRBJ2-3 NA TRBV10-3 AIRKDRLTDTQY